The clone carrying this T cell receptor beta chain was seen a single time. No antigen is known for it. Germline trimming cut 3 bases from V and 0 bases from J; bases unmatched to any gene: 7. Per germline, CDR1 MDHEN and CDR2 SYDVKM. This CDR3 is built from 17 residues. These data are taken from a study of shared clonotypes between healthy human individuals. Some clones are missing from TCRdb's copy, which holds only in-frame ones; the method was immunoSEQ multiplex PCR. The profile shows 2 million to 2.5 million clones, roughly 92% of them singletons. Whole-study results and caveats: Generation probabilities of non-shared clonotypes were lower (relative to those shared by all four donors). Across subsets, estimated richness was generally greater for naive than for memory populations. Few donors limited the genetic and exposure-history diversity represented.

The chain has TRBV28 and TRBJ2-1; 8 positions agree with TRBD2. This clonotype was obtained from a man aged 18-30 years in good health. Some clones in this sample may be carry-over from other donors' samples. Sequenced material: naive CD4+ T cells from PBMCs. Subset given: CD45RA+ positively selected. The CDR3 sequence: CASSLSRLARSYNEQFF. The CDR3, as DNA: TGTGCCAGCAGTTTGTCCCGACTAGCGCGCTCCTACAATGAGCAGTTCTTC.